The 4 T cell receptor beta chains below all came from one sample that was sequenced in a study of blood T cell repertoires in COVID-19. The assay was immunoSEQ multiplex PCR, and TCRdb's table has in-frame clones only and misses some. Here the sample spans about 200,000 clones, around three quarters being singletons. Material for sequencing was peripheral blood. The receptors here all came from a woman in her 70s with acute or convalescent COVID-19.

The rearrangement joins TRBV5-1 to TRBJ2-4, with D unresolved. V was clipped by 0 bases and J by 8 bases, with 9 bases between them. The CDR3 has 13 amino acids. Per germline, CDR1 SGHRS and CDR2 YFSETQ. The CDR3 is CASSLGIEDIQYF. In DNA, the CDR3 is TGCGCCAGCAGCTTGGGCATCGAGGACATTCAGTACTTC.

The CDR3 region has the DNA TGTGCCAGCAGCCCCCCTGGGACTGCTGTGAGGGAGCTGTTTTTT. This sequence encodes CASSPPGTAVRELFF. The chain is built from TRBV7-9 and TRBJ2-2, with a tentative D call TRBD2 (6 bases). The CDR3 is made up of 15 amino acids. With 5 bases removed from V and 9 bases from J, the gap between germline ends came to 19 bases. Per germline, CDR1 SEHNR and CDR2 FQNEAQ (reference sequence).

In its sample, this clone was seen a few times. The chain carries TRBV21-1 and TRBJ2-1; TRBD1, as called in the table, went unchecked against the DNA. TRBV21-1 is classified as a pseudogene. The CDR3 loop spans 15 amino acids. The CDR3 spells CASSKVGTDYNEQFF. The CDR3 DNA reads TGTGCCAGCAGCAAAGTCGGGACAGATTACAATGAGCAGTTCTTC.

The V call is TRBV21-1, the J call TRBJ2-7; the tabulated D call, TRBD2, remains unverified against the DNA. TRBV21-1 is given as a pseudogene. The CDR3 is made up of 13 amino acids. CDR3 nucleotides: TGTGCCAGCACCCTGAGGACTCCCGACGAGCAGTACGTC. Encoded protein: CASTLRTPDEQYV.